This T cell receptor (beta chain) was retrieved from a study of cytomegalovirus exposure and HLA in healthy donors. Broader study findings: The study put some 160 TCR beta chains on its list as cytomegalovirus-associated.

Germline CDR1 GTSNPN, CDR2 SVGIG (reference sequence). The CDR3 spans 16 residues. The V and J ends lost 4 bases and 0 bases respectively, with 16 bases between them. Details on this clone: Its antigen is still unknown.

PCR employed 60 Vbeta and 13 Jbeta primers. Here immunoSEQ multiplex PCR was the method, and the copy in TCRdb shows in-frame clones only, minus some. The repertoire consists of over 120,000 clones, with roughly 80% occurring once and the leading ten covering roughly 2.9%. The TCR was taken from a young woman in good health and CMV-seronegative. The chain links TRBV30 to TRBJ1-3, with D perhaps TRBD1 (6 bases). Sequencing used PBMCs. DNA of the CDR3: TGTGCCTGGACTCCGACAGGAGCGAGCTCTGGAAACACCATATATTTT. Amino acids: CAWTPTGASSGNTIYF.